This T cell receptor (beta chain) was obtained from a study of cytomegalovirus exposure and HLA in healthy donors. Use of 60 Vbeta and 13 Jbeta primers characterized the PCR. Method: immunoSEQ multiplex PCR; TCRdb's copy keeps in-frame clones and lacks some. This sample has some 130,000 clones, with approximately 85% found just once. Germline-derived CDR1 and CDR2 are MNHEY and SVGAGI. The CDR3 runs 15 residues. In regard to this clone: A junction end diverges from the germline sequence, so it may reflect a read error.

Material for sequencing was PBMCs. The sequence derives from a woman in her 30s in good health and CMV-seropositive. The V and J genes are TRBV6-5 and TRBJ2-2, with D tentatively TRBD2 (5 bases). CDR3 region: CASNPLRRNAGELFF. CDR3 bases: TGTGCCAGCAATCCCCTGAGGAGGAACGCCGGGGAGCTGTTTTTT.